Listed below are T cell receptor beta chains from one sample, sequenced in a study of T cells after somatic rescue of genetic block. The table came from immunoSEQ multiplex PCR; TCRdb's copy has only in-frame clones and leaves some out. This sample has more than 10,000 clones, with about four fifths found just once. The sample taken for sequencing was peripheral blood mononuclear cells (PBMCs). The receptors were sampled from a boy aged 5-17 years. Both conserved end residues are part of each CDR3. The order of the fields is V gene, D gene, J gene, clone size, CDR3 protein, CDR3 DNA. D genes are given only for firm matches. The listing skips clone size in some rows; elsewhere it reads once, few, many or a size class.

v_gene: TRBV20-1; d_gene: TRBD2; j_gene: TRBJ2-3; abundance: NA; CDR3aa: CSAAPSGTQYF; CDR3nt: TGCAGTGCGGCCCCTAGCGGTACGCAGTATTTT
v_gene: TRBV7-2; d_gene: NA; j_gene: TRBJ2-5; abundance: NA; CDR3aa: CASSPRGVAVQETQYF; CDR3nt: TGTGCCAGCAGCCCTAGGGGAGTGGCGGTCCAAGAGACCCAGTACTTC
v_gene: TRBV18; d_gene: TRBD1; j_gene: TRBJ2-5; abundance: NA; CDR3aa: CASSPGTGPEETQYF; CDR3nt: TGTGCCAGCTCACCAGGGACAGGGCCGGAGGAGACCCAGTACTTC
v_gene: TRBV7-8; d_gene: NA; j_gene: TRBJ1-1; abundance: once; CDR3aa: CASSPTGTEAFF; CDR3nt: TGTGCCAGCAGCCCGACGGGAACTGAAGCTTTCTTT
v_gene: TRBV7-2; d_gene: TRBD2; j_gene: TRBJ2-1; abundance: few; CDR3aa: CASSLSPGTSGRGLNEQFF; CDR3nt: TGTGCCAGCAGCTTATCCCCAGGGACTAGCGGGAGGGGATTGAATGAGCAGTTCTTC
v_gene: TRBV4-2; d_gene: TRBD1; j_gene: TRBJ2-2; abundance: NA; CDR3aa: CASSQGGQGSVGELFF; CDR3nt: TGTGCCAGCAGCCAAGGAGGACAGGGGTCGGTCGGGGAGCTGTTTTTT
v_gene: TRBV5-4; d_gene: NA; j_gene: TRBJ2-1; abundance: medium-sized; CDR3aa: CASSSDLVNEQFF; CDR3nt: TGTGCCAGCAGCTCGGATCTAGTCAATGAGCAGTTCTTC
v_gene: TRBV19; d_gene: NA; j_gene: TRBJ2-2; abundance: NA; CDR3aa: CASSPSGWNTGELFF; CDR3nt: TGTGCCAGTAGTCCGTCAGGGTGGAACACCGGGGAGCTGTTTTTT
v_gene: TRBV11-3; d_gene: NA; j_gene: TRBJ1-1; abundance: few; CDR3aa: CASSRRDTNTEAFF; CDR3nt: TGTGCCAGCAGTCGCAGAGATACGAACACTGAAGCTTTCTTT
v_gene: TRBV18; d_gene: TRBD1; j_gene: TRBJ1-1; abundance: NA; CDR3aa: CASSPGQGGFWTEAFF; CDR3nt: TGTGCCAGCTCACCGGGACAGGGGGGGTTTTGGACTGAAGCTTTCTTT
v_gene: TRBV5-1; d_gene: TRBD2; j_gene: TRBJ2-1; abundance: medium-sized; CDR3aa: CASSSQTSGRLREQFF; CDR3nt: TGCGCCAGCAGCTCACAGACTAGCGGGAGGCTGCGGGAGCAGTTCTTC
v_gene: TRBV5-1; d_gene: NA; j_gene: TRBJ2-3; abundance: NA; CDR3aa: CASTFNWADTQYF; CDR3nt: TGCGCCAGCACCTTTAATTGGGCAGATACGCAGTATTTT
v_gene: TRBV9; d_gene: TRBD1; j_gene: TRBJ2-1; abundance: once; CDR3aa: CASSVGDRGEQFF; CDR3nt: TGTGCCAGCAGCGTAGGGGACAGGGGGGAGCAGTTCTTC
v_gene: TRBV5-1; d_gene: TRBD2; j_gene: TRBJ2-2; abundance: NA; CDR3aa: CASSSTSAGELFF; CDR3nt: TGCGCCAGCAGCTCAACTAGCGCCGGGGAGCTGTTTTTT
v_gene: TRBV4-3; d_gene: NA; j_gene: TRBJ2-5; abundance: few; CDR3aa: CASSQEPWRETQYF; CDR3nt: TGCGCCAGCAGCCAAGAGCCCTGGCGGGAGACCCAGTACTTC
v_gene: TRBV7-6; d_gene: NA; j_gene: TRBJ1-1; abundance: NA; CDR3aa: CASSPTGYSTEAFF; CDR3nt: TGTGCCAGCAGCCCTACAGGGTATTCTACTGAAGCTTTCTTT
v_gene: TRBV6-1; d_gene: TRBD2; j_gene: TRBJ2-7; abundance: few; CDR3aa: CASSPGGASDYEQYF; CDR3nt: TGTGCCAGCAGTCCCGGGGGGGCTTCGGACTACGAGCAGTACTTC
v_gene: TRBV7-6; d_gene: TRBD1; j_gene: TRBJ2-5; abundance: few; CDR3aa: CASSLAGQVGPLGTQYF; CDR3nt: TGTGCCAGCAGCTTAGCCGGACAGGTGGGGCCGTTAGGGACCCAGTACTTC
v_gene: TRBV7-7; d_gene: NA; j_gene: TRBJ1-5; abundance: few; CDR3aa: CASSLWVEPQHF; CDR3nt: TGTGCCAGCAGCTTATGGGTCGAGCCCCAGCATTTT
v_gene: TRBV4-1; d_gene: NA; j_gene: TRBJ1-4; abundance: NA; CDR3aa: CASSPQGWEKLFF; CDR3nt: TGCGCCAGCAGCCCCCAGGGGTGGGAAAAACTGTTTTTT
v_gene: TRBV21-1; d_gene: NA; j_gene: TRBJ2-2; abundance: NA; CDR3aa: CASSLSPGLAGGHTGELFF; CDR3nt: TGTGCCAGCAGCCTTTCACCGGGACTAGCGGGAGGGCACACCGGGGAGCTGTTTTTT
v_gene: TRBV5-1; d_gene: TRBD2; j_gene: TRBJ2-3; abundance: NA; CDR3aa: CASSLGAGGTDTQYF; CDR3nt: TGCGCCAGCAGCTTGGGAGCGGGGGGCACAGATACGCAGTATTTT
v_gene: TRBV18; d_gene: NA; j_gene: TRBJ1-4; abundance: NA; CDR3aa: CASSLQVNEKLFF; CDR3nt: TGTGCCAGCTCCCTCCAGGTGAATGAAAAACTGTTTTTT
v_gene: TRBV5-5; d_gene: NA; j_gene: TRBJ2-7; abundance: NA; CDR3aa: CASSLIGRHSYEQYF; CDR3nt: TGTGCCAGCAGCTTGATAGGCAGGCACTCCTACGAGCAGTACTTC
v_gene: TRBV11-2; d_gene: NA; j_gene: TRBJ2-1; abundance: NA; CDR3aa: CASSLDRDSWQFF; CDR3nt: TGTGCCAGCAGCTTAGATAGAGACTCCTGGCAGTTCTTC
v_gene: TRBV12-5; d_gene: TRBD1; j_gene: TRBJ1-2; abundance: NA; CDR3aa: CASGPPTGRGGYGYTF; CDR3nt: TGTGCTAGTGGTCCTCCGACAGGGCGGGGGGGCTATGGCTACACCTTC
v_gene: TRBV7-2; d_gene: NA; j_gene: TRBJ1-2; abundance: medium-sized; CDR3aa: CASSTSGMEGYGYTF; CDR3nt: TGTGCCAGCAGCACCTCAGGGATGGAAGGGTATGGCTACACCTTC
v_gene: TRBV4-1; d_gene: NA; j_gene: TRBJ2-2; abundance: NA; CDR3aa: CASSQDRLNTGELFF; CDR3nt: TGCGCCAGCAGCCAAGACAGGCTAAACACCGGGGAGCTGTTTTTT
v_gene: TRBV27; d_gene: NA; j_gene: TRBJ1-6; abundance: few; CDR3aa: CASSLQGFTLHF; CDR3nt: TGTGCCAGCAGTTTGCAGGGTTTTACCCTCCACTTT
v_gene: TRBV5-1; d_gene: NA; j_gene: TRBJ2-7; abundance: NA; CDR3aa: CASTDSKAPYEQYF; CDR3nt: TGCGCCAGCACGGACAGTAAAGCCCCCTACGAGCAGTACTTC
v_gene: TRBV2; d_gene: NA; j_gene: TRBJ2-1; abundance: NA; CDR3aa: CASSEALGNNEQFF; CDR3nt: TGTGCCAGCAGTGAAGCGCTTGGAAACAATGAGCAGTTCTTC
v_gene: TRBV6-5; d_gene: NA; j_gene: TRBJ2-1; abundance: NA; CDR3aa: CASSYSARGEQFF; CDR3nt: TGTGCCAGCAGTTACTCCGCGAGGGGGGAGCAGTTCTTC
v_gene: TRBV7-9; d_gene: TRBD1; j_gene: TRBJ1-1; abundance: NA; CDR3aa: CASSWATGGGGNTEAFF; CDR3nt: TGTGCCAGCAGCTGGGCAACAGGGGGAGGGGGGAACACTGAAGCTTTCTTT
v_gene: TRBV7-2; d_gene: NA; j_gene: TRBJ1-1; abundance: NA; CDR3aa: CASSLVAGGEYSAEAFF; CDR3nt: TGTGCCAGCAGCTTAGTAGCGGGGGGCGAATATAGCGCTGAAGCTTTCTTT
v_gene: TRBV6-5; d_gene: TRBD1; j_gene: TRBJ1-1; abundance: NA; CDR3aa: CASSYTRGGSPRRAFF; CDR3nt: TGTGCCAGCAGTTACACCCGAGGGGGCTCCCCCAGAAGAGCTTTCTTT
v_gene: TRBV6-5; d_gene: NA; j_gene: TRBJ1-2; abundance: few; CDR3aa: CASSYRRSDGYTF; CDR3nt: TGTGCCAGCAGTTACCGCAGGAGTGATGGCTACACCTTC
v_gene: TRBV2; d_gene: NA; j_gene: TRBJ1-2; abundance: NA; CDR3aa: CASSEAGRPINYGYTF; CDR3nt: TGTGCCAGCAGTGAAGCAGGACGCCCGATTAACTATGGCTACACCTTC
v_gene: TRBV2; d_gene: NA; j_gene: TRBJ2-2; abundance: NA; CDR3aa: CASSSSAGSNTGELFF; CDR3nt: TGTGCCAGCAGTTCCTCTGCGGGTTCGAACACCGGGGAGCTGTTTTTT
v_gene: TRBV5-1; d_gene: NA; j_gene: TRBJ2-5; abundance: NA; CDR3aa: CASSLFLGETQYF; CDR3nt: TGCGCCAGCAGCCTCTTTTTGGGAGAGACCCAGTACTTC
v_gene: TRBV6-6; d_gene: NA; j_gene: TRBJ1-5; abundance: NA; CDR3aa: CASKGTVDQPQHF; CDR3nt: TGTGCCAGCAAAGGGACGGTGGATCAGCCCCAGCATTTT
v_gene: TRBV7-9; d_gene: NA; j_gene: TRBJ2-7; abundance: NA; CDR3aa: CARRGWYEQYF; CDR3nt: TGTGCCAGAAGGGGATGGTACGAGCAGTACTTC